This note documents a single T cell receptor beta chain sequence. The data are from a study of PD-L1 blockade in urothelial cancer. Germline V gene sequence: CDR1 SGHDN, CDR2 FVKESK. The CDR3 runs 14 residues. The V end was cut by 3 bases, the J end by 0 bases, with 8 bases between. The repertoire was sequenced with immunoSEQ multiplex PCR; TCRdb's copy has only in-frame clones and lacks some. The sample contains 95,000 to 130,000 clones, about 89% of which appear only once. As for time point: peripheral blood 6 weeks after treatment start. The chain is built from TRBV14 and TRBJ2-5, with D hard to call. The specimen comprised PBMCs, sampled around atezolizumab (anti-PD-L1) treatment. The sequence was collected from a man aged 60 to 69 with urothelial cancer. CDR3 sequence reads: CASSQTGYQETQYF. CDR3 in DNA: TGTGCCAGCAGCCAGACTGGTTACCAAGAGACCCAGTACTTC. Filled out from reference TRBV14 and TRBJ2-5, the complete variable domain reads EAGVTQFPSHSVIEKGQTVTLRCDPISGHDNLYWYRRVMGKEIKFLLHFVKESKQDESGMPNNRFLAERTGGTYSTLKVQPAELEDSGVYFCASSQTGYQETQYFGPGTRLLVL.